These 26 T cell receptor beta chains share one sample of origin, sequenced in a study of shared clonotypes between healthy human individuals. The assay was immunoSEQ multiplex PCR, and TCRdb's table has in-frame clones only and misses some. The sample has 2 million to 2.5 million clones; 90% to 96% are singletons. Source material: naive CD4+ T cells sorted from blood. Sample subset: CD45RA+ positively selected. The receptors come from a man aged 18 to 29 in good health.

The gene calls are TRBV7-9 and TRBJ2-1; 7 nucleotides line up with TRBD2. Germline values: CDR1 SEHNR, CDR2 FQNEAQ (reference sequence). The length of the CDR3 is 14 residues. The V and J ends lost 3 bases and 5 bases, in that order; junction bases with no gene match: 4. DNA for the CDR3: TGTGCCAGCAGCTTGGGACTATCTAACAATGAGCAGTTCTTC. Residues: CASSLGLSNNEQFF.

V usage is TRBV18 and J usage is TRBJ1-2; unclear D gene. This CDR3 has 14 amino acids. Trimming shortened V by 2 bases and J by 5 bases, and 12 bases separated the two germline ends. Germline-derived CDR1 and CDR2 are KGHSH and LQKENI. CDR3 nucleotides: TGTGCCAGCTCACCAGCGGACGAGTTGTATGGCTACACCTTC. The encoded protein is CASSPADELYGYTF.

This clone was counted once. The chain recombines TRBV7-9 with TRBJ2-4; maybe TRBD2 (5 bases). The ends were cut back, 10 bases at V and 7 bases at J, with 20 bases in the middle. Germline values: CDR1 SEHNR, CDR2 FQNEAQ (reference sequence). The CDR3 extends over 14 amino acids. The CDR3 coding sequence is TGTGCCAACGCGCTCCCCACTAGTGGGAACATTCAGTACTTC. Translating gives CANALPTSGNIQYF.

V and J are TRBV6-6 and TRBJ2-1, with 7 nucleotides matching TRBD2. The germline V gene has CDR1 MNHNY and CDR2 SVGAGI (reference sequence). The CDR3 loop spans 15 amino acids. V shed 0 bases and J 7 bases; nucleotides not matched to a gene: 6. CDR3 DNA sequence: TGTGCCAGCAGTTACTCGTGGGAGGGCGGGAATGAGCAGTTCTTC. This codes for CASSYSWEGGNEQFF.

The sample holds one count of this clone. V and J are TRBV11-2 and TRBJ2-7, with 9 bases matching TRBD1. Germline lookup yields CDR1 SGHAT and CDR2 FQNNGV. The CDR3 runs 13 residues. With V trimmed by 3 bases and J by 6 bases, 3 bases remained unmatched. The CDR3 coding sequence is TGTGCCAGCAGCTTCGACAGGGGGAGCGAGCAGTACTTC. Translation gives CASSFDRGSEQYF.

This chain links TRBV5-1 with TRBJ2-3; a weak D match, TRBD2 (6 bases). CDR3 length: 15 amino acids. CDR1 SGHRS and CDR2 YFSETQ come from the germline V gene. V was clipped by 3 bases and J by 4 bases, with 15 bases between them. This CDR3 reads CASSWTGSPADTQYF. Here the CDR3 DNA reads TGCGCCAGCAGCTGGACCGGGAGTCCAGCAGATACGCAGTATTTT. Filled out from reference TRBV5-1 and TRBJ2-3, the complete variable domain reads KAGVTQTPRYLIKTRGQQVTLSCSPISGHRSVSWYQQTPGQGLQFLFEYFSETQRNKGNFPGRFSGRQFSNSRSEMNVSTLELGDSALYLCASSWTGSPADTQYFGPGTRLTVL.

This CDR3 reads CASSPQIIAGGIYNEQFF. CDR3 sequence (DNA): TGTGCCAGCTCACCTCAAATCATAGCGGGAGGGATTTACAATGAGCAGTTCTTC. The chain is built from TRBV18 and TRBJ2-1, with 11 bases identical to TRBD2. Germline loops: CDR1 KGHSH, CDR2 LQKENI. V gave up 3 bases and J gave up 4 bases; unmatched junction bases: 11. CDR3 length: 18 amino acids.

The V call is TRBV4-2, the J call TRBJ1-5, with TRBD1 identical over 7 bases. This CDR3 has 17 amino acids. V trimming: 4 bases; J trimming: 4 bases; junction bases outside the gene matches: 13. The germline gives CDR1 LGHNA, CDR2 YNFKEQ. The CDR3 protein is CASSLGGLNRENQPQHF. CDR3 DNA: TGTGCCAGCAGCCTAGGGGGCCTGAACAGGGAGAATCAGCCCCAGCATTTT.

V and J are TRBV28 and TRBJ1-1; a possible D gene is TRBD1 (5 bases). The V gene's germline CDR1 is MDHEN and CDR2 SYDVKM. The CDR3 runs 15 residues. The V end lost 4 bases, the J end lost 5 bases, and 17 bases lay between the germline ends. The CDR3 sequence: CASSSPGTRSTEAFF. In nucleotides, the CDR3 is TGTGCCAGCAGTTCGCCTGGGACGCGGTCGACTGAAGCTTTCTTT.

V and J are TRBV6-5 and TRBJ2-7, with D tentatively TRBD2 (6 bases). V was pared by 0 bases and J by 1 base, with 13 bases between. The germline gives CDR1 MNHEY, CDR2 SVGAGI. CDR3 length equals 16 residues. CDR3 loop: CASSYSLTSNSYEQYF. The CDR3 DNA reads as TGTGCCAGCAGTTACTCGTTAACTAGCAATTCCTACGAGCAGTACTTC.

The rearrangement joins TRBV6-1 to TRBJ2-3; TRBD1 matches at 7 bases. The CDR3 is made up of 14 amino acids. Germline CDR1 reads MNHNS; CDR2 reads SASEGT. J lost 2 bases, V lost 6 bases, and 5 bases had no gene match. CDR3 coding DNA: TGTGCCAGCAGCTCAGGGGGTTTCACAGATACGCAGTATTTT. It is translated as CASSSGGFTDTQYF.

This CDR3 is CARPPEGALRNTEAFF. CDR3 DNA sequence: TGCGCCAGACCACCGGAGGGGGCTTTAAGGAACACTGAAGCTTTCTTT. This chain links TRBV4-3 with TRBJ1-1, with 7 bases aligning to TRBD1. The CDR3 has 16 residues. The germline CDR1 and CDR2 sequences are LGHNA and YSLEER. After removal of 9 bases from V and 1 base from J, the junction contained 14 bases not matched to a gene.

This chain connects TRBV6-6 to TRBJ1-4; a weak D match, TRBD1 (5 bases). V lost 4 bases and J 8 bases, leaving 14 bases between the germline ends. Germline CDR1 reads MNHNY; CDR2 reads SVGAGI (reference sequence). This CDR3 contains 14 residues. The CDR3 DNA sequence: TGTGCCAGCAGTTCCACCGGGGCTGGGGAAAAACTGTTTTTT. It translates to CASSSTGAGEKLFF.

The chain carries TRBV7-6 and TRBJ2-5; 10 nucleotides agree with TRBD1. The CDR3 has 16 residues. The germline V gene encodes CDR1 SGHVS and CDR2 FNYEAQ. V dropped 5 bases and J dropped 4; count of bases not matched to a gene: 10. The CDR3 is CASSPRPRTGGETQYF. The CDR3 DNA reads TGTGCCAGCAGCCCGCGCCCGAGGACAGGGGGAGAGACCCAGTACTTC. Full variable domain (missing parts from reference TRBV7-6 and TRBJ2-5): GAGVSQSPRYKVTKRGQDVALRCDPISGHVSLYWYRQALGQGPEFLTYFNYEAQQDKSGLPNDRFSAERPEGSISTLTIQRTEQRDSAMYRCASSPRPRTGGETQYFGPGTRLLVL.

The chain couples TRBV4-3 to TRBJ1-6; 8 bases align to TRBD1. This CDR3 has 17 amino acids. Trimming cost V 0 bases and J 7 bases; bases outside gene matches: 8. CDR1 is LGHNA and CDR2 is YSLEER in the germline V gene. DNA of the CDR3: TGCGCCAGCAGCCAAGAAATGGGGGCAGGGGGCAATTCACCCCTCCACTTT. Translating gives CASSQEMGAGGNSPLHF.

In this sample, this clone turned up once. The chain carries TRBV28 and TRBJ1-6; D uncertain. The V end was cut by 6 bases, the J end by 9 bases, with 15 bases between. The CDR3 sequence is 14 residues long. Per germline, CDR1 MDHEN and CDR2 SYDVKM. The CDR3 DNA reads TGTGCCAGCAGCCTCGACCAAAAGGGTTCACCCCTCCACTTT. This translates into CASSLDQKGSPLHF.

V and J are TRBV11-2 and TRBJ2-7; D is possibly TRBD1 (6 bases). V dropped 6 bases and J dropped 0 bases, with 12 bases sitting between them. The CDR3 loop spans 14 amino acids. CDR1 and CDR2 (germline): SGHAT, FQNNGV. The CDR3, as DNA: TGTGCCAGCAGTTTTACGGACAGCTCCTACGAGCAGTACTTC. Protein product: CASSFTDSSYEQYF. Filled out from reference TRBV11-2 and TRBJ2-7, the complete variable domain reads EAGVAQSPRYKIIEKRQSVAFWCNPISGHATLYWYQQILGQGPKLLIQFQNNGVVDDSQLPKDRFSAERLKGVDSTLKIQPAKLEDSAVYLCASSFTDSSYEQYFGPGTRLTVT.

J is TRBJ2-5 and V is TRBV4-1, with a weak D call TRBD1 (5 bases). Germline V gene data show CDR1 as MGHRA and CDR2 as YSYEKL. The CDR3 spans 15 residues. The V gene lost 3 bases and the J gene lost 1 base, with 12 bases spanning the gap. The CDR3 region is CASSQGKDTQETQYF. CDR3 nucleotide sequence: TGCGCCAGCAGCCAGGGTAAGGACACCCAAGAGACCCAGTACTTC.

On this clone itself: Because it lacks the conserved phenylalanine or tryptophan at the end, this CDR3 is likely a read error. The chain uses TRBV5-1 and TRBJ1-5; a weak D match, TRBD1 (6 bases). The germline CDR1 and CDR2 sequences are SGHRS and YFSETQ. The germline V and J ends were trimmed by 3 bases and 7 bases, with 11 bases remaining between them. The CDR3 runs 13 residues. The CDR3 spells CASSWTEGQPQHL. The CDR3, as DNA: TGCGCCAGCAGCTGGACAGAGGGACAGCCCCAGCATCTT.

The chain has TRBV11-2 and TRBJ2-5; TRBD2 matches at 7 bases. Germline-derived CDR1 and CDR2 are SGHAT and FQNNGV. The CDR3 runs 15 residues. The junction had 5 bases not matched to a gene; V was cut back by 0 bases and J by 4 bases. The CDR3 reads CASSLDLGGTETQYF. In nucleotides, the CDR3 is TGTGCCAGCAGCTTAGATCTGGGGGGGACAGAGACCCAGTACTTC. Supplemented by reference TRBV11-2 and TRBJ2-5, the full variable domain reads EAGVAQSPRYKIIEKRQSVAFWCNPISGHATLYWYQQILGQGPKLLIQFQNNGVVDDSQLPKDRFSAERLKGVDSTLKIQPAKLEDSAVYLCASSLDLGGTETQYFGPGTRLLVL.

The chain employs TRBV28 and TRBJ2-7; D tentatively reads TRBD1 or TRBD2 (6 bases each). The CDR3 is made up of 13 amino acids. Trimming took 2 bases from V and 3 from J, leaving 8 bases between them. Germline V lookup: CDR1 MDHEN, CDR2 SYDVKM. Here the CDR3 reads CASSLGGGYEQYF. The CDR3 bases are TGTGCCAGCAGTTTAGGAGGGGGCTACGAGCAGTACTTC. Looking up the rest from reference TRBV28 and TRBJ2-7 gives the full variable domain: DVKVTQSSRYLVKRTGEKVFLECVQDMDHENMFWYRQDPGLGLRLIYFSYDVKMKEKGDIPEGYSVSREKKERFSLILESASTNQTSMYLCASSLGGGYEQYFGPGTRLTVT.

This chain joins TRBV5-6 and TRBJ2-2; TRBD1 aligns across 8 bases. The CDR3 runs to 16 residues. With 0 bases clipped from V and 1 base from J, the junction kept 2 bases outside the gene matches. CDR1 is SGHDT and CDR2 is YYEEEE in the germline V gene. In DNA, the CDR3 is TGTGCCAGCAGCTTGGTCGGACAGGGGAACACCGGGGAGCTGTTTTTT. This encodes CASSLVGQGNTGELFF.

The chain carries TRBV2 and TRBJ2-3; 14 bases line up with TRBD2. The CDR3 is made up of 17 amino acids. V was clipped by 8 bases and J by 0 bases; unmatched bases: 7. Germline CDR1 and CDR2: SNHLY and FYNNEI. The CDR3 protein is CASLRTSGRMSTDTQYF. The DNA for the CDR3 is TGTGCCAGCCTCCGGACTAGCGGGAGGATGAGCACAGATACGCAGTATTTT.

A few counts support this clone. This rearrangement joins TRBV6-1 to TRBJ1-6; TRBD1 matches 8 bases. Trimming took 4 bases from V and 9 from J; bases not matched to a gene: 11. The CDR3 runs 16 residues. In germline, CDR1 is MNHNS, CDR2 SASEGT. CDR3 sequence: CASSARGTGITSPLHF. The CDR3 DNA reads TGTGCCAGCAGTGCGCGCGGGACAGGCATCACTTCACCCCTCCACTTT.

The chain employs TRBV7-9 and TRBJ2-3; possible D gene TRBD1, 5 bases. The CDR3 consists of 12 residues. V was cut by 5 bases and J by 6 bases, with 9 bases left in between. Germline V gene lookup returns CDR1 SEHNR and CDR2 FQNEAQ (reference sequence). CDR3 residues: CASSLTEDTQYF. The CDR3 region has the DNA TGTGCCAGCAGCCTGACAGAGGATACGCAGTATTTT.

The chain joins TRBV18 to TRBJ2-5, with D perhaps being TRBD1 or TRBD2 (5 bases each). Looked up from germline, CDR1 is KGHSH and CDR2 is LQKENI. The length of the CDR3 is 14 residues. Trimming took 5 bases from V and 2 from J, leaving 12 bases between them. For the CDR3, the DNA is TGTGCCAGCTCAGTGGGACGGACACAAGAGACCCAGTACTTC. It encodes CASSVGRTQETQYF. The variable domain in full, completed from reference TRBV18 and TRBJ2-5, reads NAGVMQNPRHLVRRRGQEARLRCSPMKGHSHVYWYRQLPEEGLKFMVYLQKENIIDESGMPKERFSAEFPKEGPSILRIQQVVRGDSAAYFCASSVGRTQETQYFGPGTRLLVL.